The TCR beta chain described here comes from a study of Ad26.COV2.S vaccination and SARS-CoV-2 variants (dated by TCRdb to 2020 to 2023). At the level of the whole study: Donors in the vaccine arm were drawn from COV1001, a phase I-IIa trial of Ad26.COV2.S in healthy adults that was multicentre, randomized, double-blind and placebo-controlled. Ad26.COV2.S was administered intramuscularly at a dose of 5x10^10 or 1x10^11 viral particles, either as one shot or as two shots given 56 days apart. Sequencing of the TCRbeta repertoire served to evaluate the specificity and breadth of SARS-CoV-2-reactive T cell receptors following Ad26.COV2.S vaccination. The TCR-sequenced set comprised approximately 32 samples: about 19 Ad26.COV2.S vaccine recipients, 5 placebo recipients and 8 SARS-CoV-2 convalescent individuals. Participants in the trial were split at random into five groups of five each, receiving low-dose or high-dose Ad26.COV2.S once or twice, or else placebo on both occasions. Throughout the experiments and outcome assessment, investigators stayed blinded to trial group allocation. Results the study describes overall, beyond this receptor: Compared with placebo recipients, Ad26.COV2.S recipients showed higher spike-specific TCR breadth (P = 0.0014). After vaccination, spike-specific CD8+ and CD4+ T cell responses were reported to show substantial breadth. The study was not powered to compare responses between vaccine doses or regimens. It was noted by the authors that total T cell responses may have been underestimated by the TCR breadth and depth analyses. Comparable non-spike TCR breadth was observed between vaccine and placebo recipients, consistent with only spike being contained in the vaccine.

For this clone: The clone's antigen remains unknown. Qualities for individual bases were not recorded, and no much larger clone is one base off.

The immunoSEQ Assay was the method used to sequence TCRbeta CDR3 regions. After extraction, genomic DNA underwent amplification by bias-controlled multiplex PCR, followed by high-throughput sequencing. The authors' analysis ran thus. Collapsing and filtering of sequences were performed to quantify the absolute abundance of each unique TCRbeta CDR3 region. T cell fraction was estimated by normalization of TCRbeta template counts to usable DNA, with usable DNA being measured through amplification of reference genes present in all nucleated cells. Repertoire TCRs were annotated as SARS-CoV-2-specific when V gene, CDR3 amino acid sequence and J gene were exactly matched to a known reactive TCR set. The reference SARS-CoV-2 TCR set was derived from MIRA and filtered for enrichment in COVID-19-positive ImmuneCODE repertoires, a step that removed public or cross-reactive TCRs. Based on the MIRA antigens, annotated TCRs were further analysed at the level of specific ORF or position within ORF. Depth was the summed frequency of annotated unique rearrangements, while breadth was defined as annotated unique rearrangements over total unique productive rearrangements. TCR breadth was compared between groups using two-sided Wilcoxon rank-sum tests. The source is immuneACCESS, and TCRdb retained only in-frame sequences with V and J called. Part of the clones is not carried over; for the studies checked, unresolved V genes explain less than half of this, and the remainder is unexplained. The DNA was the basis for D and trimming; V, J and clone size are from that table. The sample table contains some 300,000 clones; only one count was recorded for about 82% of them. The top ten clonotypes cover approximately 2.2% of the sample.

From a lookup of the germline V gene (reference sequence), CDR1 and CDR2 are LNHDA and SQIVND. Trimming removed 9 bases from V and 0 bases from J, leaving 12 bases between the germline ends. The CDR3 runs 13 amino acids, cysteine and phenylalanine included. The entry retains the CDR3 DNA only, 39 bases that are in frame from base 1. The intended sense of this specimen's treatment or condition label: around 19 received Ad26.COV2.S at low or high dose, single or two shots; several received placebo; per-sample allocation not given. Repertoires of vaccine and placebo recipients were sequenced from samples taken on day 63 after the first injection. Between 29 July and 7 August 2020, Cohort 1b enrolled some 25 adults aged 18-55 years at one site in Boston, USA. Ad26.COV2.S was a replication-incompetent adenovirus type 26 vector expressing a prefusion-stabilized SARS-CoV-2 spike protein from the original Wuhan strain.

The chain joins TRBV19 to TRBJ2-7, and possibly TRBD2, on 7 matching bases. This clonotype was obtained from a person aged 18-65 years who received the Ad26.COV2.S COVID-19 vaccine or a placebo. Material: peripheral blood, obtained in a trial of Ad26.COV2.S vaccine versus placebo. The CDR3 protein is CASARGHSYEQYF. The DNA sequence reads TGTGCCAGCGCGCGGGGGCACTCCTACGAGCAGTACTTC.